These 27 T cell receptor beta chains were sequenced from one sample in a study of vaccination and CD4 T cells after COVID-19. The Oncomine TCR Beta short-read assay sequenced DNA from cultured CD4+ T cells. TCRdb itself ran the PCR reads through MiXCR, one entry per CDR3 protein. The profile shows about 15,000 distinct CDR3 sequences, 78% of them singletons. Treatment here: approximately nine-day PBMC culture with coronavirus spike peptide pools or control peptides (ViraFEST assay). Antigens for these TCRs are unknown. This material consisted of CD4+ T cells from blood, cultured in vitro, taken after SARS-CoV-2 vaccination. The receptors originated from a human donor who received a COVID-19 vaccine.

V and J are TRBV6-1 and TRBJ1-1; no reliable D call. The CDR3 is 13 residues long. V lost 11 bases to trimming and J lost 3 bases, with 16 bases between them. Germline values: CDR1 MNHNS, CDR2 SASEGT. CDR3 amino acids: CAASQDGDTEAFF. CDR3 DNA: TGTGCCGCGAGTCAGGACGGGGACACTGAAGCTTTCTTT.

This chain joins TRBV27 and TRBJ2-7, with TRBD1 matching 7 bases. This CDR3 has 18 amino acids. The junction had 21 bases not matched to a gene; V was cut back by 8 bases and J by 2 bases. Germline values: CDR1 MNHEY, CDR2 SMNVEV (reference sequence). CDR3 sequence (DNA): TGTGCCAGCCCACGAGCAGGCCGACCGGGACAGCAAGCCTACGAGCAGTACTTC. Its protein is CASPRAGRPGQQAYEQYF.

This clonotype has more than one count but fewer than ten. V gene TRBV2 combines with J gene TRBJ1-2; 9 bases fit TRBD1. The CDR3 has 15 residues. The ends lost 6 bases at V and 4 bases at J; junction bases unmatched: 9. Per the germline V gene, CDR1 is SNHLY and CDR2 is FYNNEI. The CDR3 region is CASRTGGGSRYGYTF. The DNA of the CDR3 is TGTGCCAGCAGGACAGGGGGAGGGTCTCGCTATGGCTACACCTTC. The full variable domain, rest sourced from reference TRBV2 and TRBJ1-2, is EPEVTQTPSHQVTQMGQEVILRCVPISNHLYFYWYRQILGQKVEFLVSFYNNEISEKSEIFDDQFSVERPDGSNFTLKIRSTKLEDSAMYFCASRTGGGSRYGYTFGSGTRLTVV.

V gene TRBV19 combines with J gene TRBJ1-6; possibly TRBD1 for D (6 bases). The CDR3 is made up of 15 amino acids. V gave up 6 bases and J gave up 6 bases, with 15 bases separating them. Germline V gene lookup returns CDR1 LNHDA and CDR2 SQIVND (reference sequence). DNA of the CDR3: TGTGCCAGTAGCCAATATTTACAGGGTAATTCACCCCTCCACTTT. It is translated as CASSQYLQGNSPLHF.

The chain is built from TRBV6-1 and TRBJ2-3, with TRBD2 identical over 9 bases. J was trimmed by 5 bases and V by 7 bases; bases with no gene match: 10. Germline CDR1 and CDR2: MNHNS and SASEGT. The CDR3 runs to 15 residues. The CDR3: CASTFRRGGRDTQYF. The DNA of the CDR3 is TGTGCCAGCACCTTCAGGCGGGGGGGCCGAGATACGCAGTATTTT.

In its sample, this clonotype was seen a few times. The chain employs TRBV7-9 and TRBJ1-2; 9 positions match TRBD1. CDR1 and CDR2 (germline): SEHNR, FQNEAQ (reference sequence). CDR3 length: 15 residues. With V trimmed by 4 bases and J by 8 bases, 11 bases remained unmatched. CDR3 bases: TGTGCCAGCAGCTCGTGGGACAGGGTGGCTCTAGGCTACACCTTC. It specifies CASSSWDRVALGYTF.

The chain carries TRBV2 and TRBJ2-7; 10 bases align to TRBD2. The ends lost 6 bases at V and 2 bases at J; junction bases unmatched: 4. The CDR3 spans 14 residues. Germline V lookup: CDR1 SNHLY, CDR2 FYNNEI. The CDR3 loop reads CASRGTSEAYEQYF. CDR3 DNA: TGTGCCAGCAGGGGGACTAGCGAGGCCTACGAGCAGTACTTC.

This clonotype is categorized as hyperexpanded. This chain uses TRBV6-1 with TRBJ1-2; D gene ambiguous. Per the germline V gene, CDR1 is MNHNS and CDR2 is SASEGT. This CDR3 has 13 residues. V lost 3 bases and J lost 7, with 12 bases in between. CDR3 residues: CASSELGKGGYTF. The CDR3 DNA follows: TGTGCCAGCAGTGAGCTAGGGAAGGGTGGCTACACCTTC.

This clonotype was observed a handful of times. J is TRBJ2-2 and V is TRBV7-2; no definite D call. The CDR3 is 12 amino acids. Germline-derived CDR1 and CDR2 are SGHTA and FQGNSA. Trimming cost V 3 bases and J 4 bases, with 3 bases left between them. The CDR3 loop is CASSFGTGELFF. The CDR3 DNA follows: TGTGCCAGCAGCTTTGGCACCGGGGAGCTGTTTTTT.

This clonotype occurred once. The chain joins TRBV7-9 to TRBJ1-4; D gene ambiguous. CDR1 is SEHNR, CDR2 FQNEAQ, per germline (reference sequence). This CDR3 has 15 residues. V shed 1 base and J shed 3 bases, with 9 bases lying between them. In DNA form, the CDR3 reads TGTGCCAGCAGCTTAGAAGCATCTTCTAATGAAAAACTGTTTTTT. Protein product: CASSLEASSNEKLFF. Full variable domain (remainder filled in from reference TRBV7-9 and TRBJ1-4): DTGVSQNPRHKITKRGQNVTFRCDPISEHNRLYWYRQTLGQGPEFLTYFQNEAQLEKSRLLSDRFSAERPKGSFSTLEIQRTEQGDSAMYLCASSLEASSNEKLFFGSGTQLSVL.

The chain joins TRBV2 to TRBJ2-5, with 10 bases identical to TRBD2. The CDR3 is 15 amino acids. Germline V gives CDR1 SNHLY, CDR2 FYNNEI. V lost 4 bases to trimming and J lost 4 bases; unmatched junction nucleotides: 6. CDR3 residues: CASSGVAGGGETQYF. In nucleotides, the CDR3 is TGTGCCAGCAGTGGGGTAGCGGGGGGCGGAGAGACCCAGTACTTC.

The chain recombines TRBV20-1 with TRBJ1-1; weak D call: TRBD1 (5 bases). Germline V gives CDR1 DFQATT, CDR2 SNEGSKA (reference sequence). V lost 3 bases and J lost 6, with 17 bases in between. The CDR3 spans 14 residues. CDR3 residues: CSARREGVVSEAFF. The CDR3 bases are TGCAGTGCTAGGAGGGAAGGGGTGGTCTCTGAAGCTTTCTTT.

This sequence joins TRBV12-3 or TRBV12-4 and TRBJ2-2; TRBD1 matches at 9 bases. This CDR3 comprises 16 residues. J gave up 9 bases and V 7 bases, and 15 bases lay outside the gene matches. For the CDR3, the DNA is TGTGCCAGCACCTCCTGGGGGGGACAGGGAGGCCGGGAGCTGTTTTTT. Its translation: CASTSWGGQGGRELFF.

This chain uses TRBV7-2 with TRBJ2-7; 8 bases are a match to TRBD2. The CDR3 is 15 residues long. Germline V gene sequence: CDR1 SGHTA, CDR2 FQGNSA. V lost 5 bases, J lost 4 bases, and 10 bases stayed unmatched. CDR3 bases: TGTGCCAGCAGCCCCCGGGCGGGGGGCCTATACGAGCAGTACTTC. This sequence encodes CASSPRAGGLYEQYF.

This sequence joins TRBV30 and TRBJ1-5; no firm D call. This CDR3 is 13 amino acids long. Trimming pared 1 base from V and 3 bases from J, leaving 7 bases between. Germline CDR1 reads GTSNPN; CDR2 reads SVGIG (reference sequence). The CDR3 is CAWSAGTNQPQHF. The DNA of the CDR3 is TGTGCCTGGAGTGCAGGCACCAATCAGCCCCAGCATTTT.

This chain joins TRBV6-1 and TRBJ1-2, with 8 bases identical to TRBD1. CDR1 is MNHNS, CDR2 SASEGT, per germline. The CDR3 has 13 amino acids. The V gene end was trimmed by 6 bases and the J gene end by 6 bases; junction bases not matched to a gene: 6. Here the CDR3 DNA reads TGTGCCAGCAGCCCCGGGACAGGCAATGGCTACACCTTC. This sequence encodes CASSPGTGNGYTF.

V is TRBV6-1 and J is TRBJ2-4; D may be TRBD2 (6 bases). Trimming pared 4 bases from V and 2 bases from J, leaving 12 bases between. CDR1 and CDR2 (germline): MNHNS, SASEGT. CDR3 size: 15 residues. DNA of the CDR3: TGTGCCAGCAGTGTGACGGGACTGACCAAAAACATTCAGTACTTC. Its translation is CASSVTGLTKNIQYF.

This chain links TRBV20-1 with TRBJ1-2, with D maybe TRBD1 (6 bases). The CDR3 has 14 amino acids. Trimming pared 3 bases from V and 6 bases from J, leaving 17 bases between. Germline V lookup: CDR1 DFQATT, CDR2 SNEGSKA (reference sequence). CDR3 sequence reads: CSASDSGQGHGYTF. The CDR3 nucleotides are TGCAGTGCTAGTGATTCAGGGCAGGGGCATGGCTACACCTTC.

A single count supports this clonotype. The chain joins TRBV7-9 to TRBJ2-1, with 11 bases identical to TRBD2. The CDR3 has 18 amino acids. CDR1 and CDR2 from the germline V gene are SEHNR and FQNEAQ (reference sequence). The V segment lost 4 bases and the J segment 4 bases; nucleotides outside the gene matches: 12. The CDR3 DNA sequence: TGTGCCAGCAGCTCTAAACTAGCGGGGGCGGAGGGATACAATGAGCAGTTCTTC. Translation gives CASSSKLAGAEGYNEQFF.

The rearrangement joins TRBV6-1 to TRBJ1-6; D not resolved. There are 13 residues in the CDR3. Trimming took off 3 bases at V and 8 bases at J, with 8 bases between the two ends. Germline V gene data show CDR1 as MNHNS and CDR2 as SASEGT. This CDR3 reads CASSEAGHSPLHF. The CDR3 DNA is TGTGCCAGCAGTGAGGCAGGACATTCACCCCTCCACTTT.

The rearrangement joins TRBV5-1 to TRBJ1-4; TRBD1 agrees at 8 bases. CDR3 length: 16 amino acids. Germline V gene sequence: CDR1 SGHRS, CDR2 YFSETQ. V shed 5 bases and J 0 bases; nucleotides not matched to a gene: 6. The CDR3 protein is CASRAGGLATNEKLFF. In DNA, the CDR3 is TGCGCCAGCAGGGCAGGGGGCCTTGCAACTAATGAAAAACTGTTTTTT.

This clonotype has a handful of counts. The chain carries TRBV2 and TRBJ1-2, with D perhaps matching TRBD1 (6 bases). The CDR3 has 15 amino acids. V shed 6 bases and J shed 5 bases, with 19 bases lying between them. Germline V gives CDR1 SNHLY, CDR2 FYNNEI. The CDR3 reads CASRKLGQKDYGYTF. The CDR3 nucleotides read TGTGCCAGCAGGAAACTAGGACAGAAGGATTATGGCTACACCTTC.

The genes are TRBV27 and TRBJ2-2; the D is unclear. The CDR3 is made up of 14 amino acids. V was cut by 8 bases and J by 0 bases, with 10 bases left in between. Germline V gene data show CDR1 as MNHEY and CDR2 as SMNVEV (reference sequence). CDR3 amino acids: CASRWQANTGELFF. The CDR3 DNA follows: TGTGCCAGCCGGTGGCAGGCGAACACCGGGGAGCTGTTTTTT.

This clonotype is large (0.1 to 1%). This chain links TRBV20-1 with TRBJ2-4; a possible D gene is TRBD2 (5 bases). The ends were cut back, 6 bases at V and 3 bases at J, with 12 bases in the middle. The CDR3 is 13 amino acids. Germline values: CDR1 DFQATT, CDR2 SNEGSKA (reference sequence). The CDR3 DNA reads as TGCAGTGCGGTCGAGGGAGTCAAAAACATTCAGTACTTC. Translated, it gives CSAVEGVKNIQYF.

Only one count was recorded for this clonotype. The gene calls are TRBV7-3 and TRBJ2-1, with 13 bases identical to TRBD2. Losses at the gene ends were 5 bases for V and 4 bases for J; bases not matched to a gene: 11. Germline CDR1 and CDR2: SGHTA and FQGTGA. The CDR3 consists of 18 residues. CDR3 residues: CASSRSPGLAGQYNEQFF. The CDR3 DNA reads as TGTGCCAGCAGCCGATCACCGGGACTAGCGGGGCAGTACAATGAGCAGTTCTTC.

The chain has TRBV27 and TRBJ2-3; D remains unclear. The germline gives CDR1 MNHEY, CDR2 SMNVEV (reference sequence). There are 15 residues in the CDR3. V gave up 6 bases and J gave up 0 bases, with 13 bases separating them. The CDR3 nucleotides are TGTGCCAGCAGAATGGGCCCTTTCAGCACAGATACGCAGTATTTT. It specifies CASRMGPFSTDTQYF.

The sample holds a few counts of this clonotype. V is TRBV15 and J is TRBJ1-4; the D is unclear. The length of the CDR3 is 16 residues. Germline V lookup: CDR1 LNHNV, CDR2 YYDKDF (reference sequence). Trimming took 0 bases from V and 4 from J, leaving 12 bases between them. The CDR3 reads CATSRDLAGLNEKLFF. CDR3 nucleotide sequence: TGTGCCACCAGCAGAGATCTTGCAGGCCTTAATGAAAAACTGTTTTTT. Supplemented by reference TRBV15 and TRBJ1-4, the full variable domain reads DAMVIQNPRYQVTQFGKPVTLSCSQTLNHNVMYWYQQKSSQAPKLLFHYYDKDFNNEADTPDNFQSRRPNTSFCFLDIRSPGLGDTAMYLCATSRDLAGLNEKLFFGSGTQLSVL.